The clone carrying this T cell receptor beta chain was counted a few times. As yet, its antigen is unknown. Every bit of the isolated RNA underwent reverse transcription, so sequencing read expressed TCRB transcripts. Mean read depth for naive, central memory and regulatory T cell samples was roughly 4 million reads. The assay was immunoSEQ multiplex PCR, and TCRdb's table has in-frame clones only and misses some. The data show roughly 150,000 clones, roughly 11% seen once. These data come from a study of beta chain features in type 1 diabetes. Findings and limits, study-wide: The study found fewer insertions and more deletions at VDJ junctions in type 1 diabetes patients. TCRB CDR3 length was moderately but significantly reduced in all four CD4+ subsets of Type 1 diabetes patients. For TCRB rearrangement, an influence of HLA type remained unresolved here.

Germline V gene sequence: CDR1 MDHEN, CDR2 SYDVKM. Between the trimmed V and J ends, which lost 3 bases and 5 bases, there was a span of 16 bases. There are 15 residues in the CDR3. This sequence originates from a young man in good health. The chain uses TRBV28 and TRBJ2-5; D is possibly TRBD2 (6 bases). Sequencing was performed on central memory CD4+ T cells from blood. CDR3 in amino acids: CASSFPPGGTETQYF. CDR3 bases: TGTGCCAGCAGTTTTCCCCCCGGGGGTACCGAGACCCAGTACTTC.